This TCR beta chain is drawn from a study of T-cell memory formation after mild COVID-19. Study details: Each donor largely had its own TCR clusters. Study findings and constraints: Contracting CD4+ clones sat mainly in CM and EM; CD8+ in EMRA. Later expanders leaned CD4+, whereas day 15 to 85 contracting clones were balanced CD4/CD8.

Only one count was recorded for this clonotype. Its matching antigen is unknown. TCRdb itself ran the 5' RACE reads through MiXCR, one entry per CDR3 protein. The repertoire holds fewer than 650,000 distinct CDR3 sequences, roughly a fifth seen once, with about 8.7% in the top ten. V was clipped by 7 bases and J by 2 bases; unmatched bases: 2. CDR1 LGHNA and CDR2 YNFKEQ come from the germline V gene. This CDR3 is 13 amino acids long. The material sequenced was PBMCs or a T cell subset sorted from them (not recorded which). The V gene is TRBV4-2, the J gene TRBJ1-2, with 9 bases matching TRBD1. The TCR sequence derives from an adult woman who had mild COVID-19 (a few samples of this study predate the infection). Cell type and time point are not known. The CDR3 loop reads CASTDRGNYGYTF. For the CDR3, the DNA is TGTGCCAGCACAGACAGGGGGAACTATGGCTACACCTTC.